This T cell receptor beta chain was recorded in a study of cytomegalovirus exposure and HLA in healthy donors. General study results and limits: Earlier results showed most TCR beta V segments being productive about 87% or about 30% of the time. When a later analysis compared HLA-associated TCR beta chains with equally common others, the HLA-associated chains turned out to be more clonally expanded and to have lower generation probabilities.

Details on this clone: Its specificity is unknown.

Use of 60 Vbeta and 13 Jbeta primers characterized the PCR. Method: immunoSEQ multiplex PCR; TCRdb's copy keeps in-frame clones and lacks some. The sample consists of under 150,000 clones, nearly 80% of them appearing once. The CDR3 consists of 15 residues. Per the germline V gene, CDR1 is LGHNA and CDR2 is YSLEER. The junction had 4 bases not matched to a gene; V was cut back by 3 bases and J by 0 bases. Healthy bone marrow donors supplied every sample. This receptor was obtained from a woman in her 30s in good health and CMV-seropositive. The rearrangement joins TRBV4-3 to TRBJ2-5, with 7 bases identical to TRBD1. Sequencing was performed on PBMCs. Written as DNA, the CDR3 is TGCGCCAGCAGCCACAACAGGGGAAACCAAGAGACCCAGTACTTC. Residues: CASSHNRGNQETQYF.